Given below is one T cell receptor (beta chain) in context. This sample was included in a study of blood T cell repertoires in COVID-19. The CDR3 has 12 residues. Trimming took 6 bases from V and 3 from J, leaving 8 bases between them. Germline CDR1 and CDR2: SGDLS and YYNGEE. TCRdb's table, derived via immunoSEQ multiplex PCR, lists solely in-frame clones and lacks some. Here the sample spans around 99,000 clones, around 90% being singletons. The sample was peripheral blood. The clonotype comes from a human donor in a cohort sampled during active COVID-19. The V call is TRBV9, the J call TRBJ2-3, with unresolved D. In DNA form, the CDR3 reads TGTGCCAGCACCCCTCTTACAGATACGCAGTATTTT. Encoded protein: CASTPLTDTQYF.